This TCR beta chain was identified in a study of CD8 T cells in Susac syndrome. The authors reverse transcribed roughly 0.5 to 1 ug RNA with random hexamers. TCR beta CDR3 was amplified by immunoSEQ covering 54 Vbeta and 13 Jbeta. Via MiXCR, TCRdb re-called the immunoSEQ multiplex PCR reads, giving one row per CDR3 protein. The sample holds around 280,000 distinct CDR3 sequences; under 95% are singletons and the top ten take roughly 0.064%. This CDR3 has 16 residues. V was pared by 1 base and J by 6 bases, with 18 bases between. Per the germline V gene, CDR1 is DFQATT and CDR2 is SNEGSKA (reference sequence). CD8+ and CD4+ blood T cells underwent TCR beta sequencing. The CD8+ and CD4+ T cells were negatively isolated, with the TEMRA cells enriched by FACS.

The sequenced sample consisted of CD4+ T cells from PBMCs. V is TRBV20-1 and J is TRBJ2-2; D unclear. This TCR derives from a human donor with multiple sclerosis. The CDR3 bases are TGCAGTGCTAGAGCCCCGACTGCTAGTTCCCCCGGGGAGCTGTTTTTT. As protein: CSARAPTASSPGELFF.